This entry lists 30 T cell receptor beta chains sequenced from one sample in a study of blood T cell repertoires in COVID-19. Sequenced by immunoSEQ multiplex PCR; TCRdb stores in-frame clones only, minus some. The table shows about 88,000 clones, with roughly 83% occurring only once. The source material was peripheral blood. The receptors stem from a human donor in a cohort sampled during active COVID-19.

Here the CDR3 DNA reads TGTGCCAGTAGTATAGGTCCAGGGAACACCGGGGAGCTGTTTTTT. Its protein is CASSIGPGNTGELFF. The rearrangement links TRBV19 to TRBJ2-2; D is uncertain. Trimming took off 1 base at V and 1 base at J, with 7 bases between the two ends. Germline CDR1 reads LNHDA; CDR2 reads SQIVND (reference sequence). This CDR3 contains 15 residues.

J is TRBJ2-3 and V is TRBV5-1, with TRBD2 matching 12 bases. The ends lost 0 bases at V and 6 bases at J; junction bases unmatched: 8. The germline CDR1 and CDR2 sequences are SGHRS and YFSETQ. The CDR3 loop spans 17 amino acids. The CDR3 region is CASSLALAGGGGDTQYF. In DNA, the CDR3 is TGCGCCAGCAGCTTGGCTCTAGCGGGAGGGGGCGGCGATACGCAGTATTTT.

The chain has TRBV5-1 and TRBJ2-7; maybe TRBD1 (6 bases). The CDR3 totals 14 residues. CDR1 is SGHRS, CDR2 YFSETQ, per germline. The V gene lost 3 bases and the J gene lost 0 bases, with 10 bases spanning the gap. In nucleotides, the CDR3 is TGCGCCAGCAGCTCGGACAGTTACTCCTACGAGCAGTACTTC. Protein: CASSSDSYSYEQYF.

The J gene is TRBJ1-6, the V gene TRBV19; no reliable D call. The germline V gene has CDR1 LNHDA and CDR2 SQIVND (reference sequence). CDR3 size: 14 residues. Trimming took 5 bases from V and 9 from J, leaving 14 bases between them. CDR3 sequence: CASSFHEVGSPLHF. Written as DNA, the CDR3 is TGTGCCAGTAGTTTTCACGAGGTTGGTTCACCCCTCCACTTT.

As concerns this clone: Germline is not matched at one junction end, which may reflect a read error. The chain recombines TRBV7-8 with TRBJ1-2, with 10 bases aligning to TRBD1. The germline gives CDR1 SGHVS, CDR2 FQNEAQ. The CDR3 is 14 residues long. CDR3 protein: CASSLRQGADGYTF. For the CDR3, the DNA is TGTGCCAGTAGCTTAAGACAGGGGGCTGACGGCTACACCTTC.

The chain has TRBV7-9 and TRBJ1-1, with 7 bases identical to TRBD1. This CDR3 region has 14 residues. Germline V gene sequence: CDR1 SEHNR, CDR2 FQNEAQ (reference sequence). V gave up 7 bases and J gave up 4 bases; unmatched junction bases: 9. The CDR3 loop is CASNPTGWTTEAFF. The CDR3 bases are TGTGCCAGCAATCCGACAGGGTGGACCACTGAAGCTTTCTTT.

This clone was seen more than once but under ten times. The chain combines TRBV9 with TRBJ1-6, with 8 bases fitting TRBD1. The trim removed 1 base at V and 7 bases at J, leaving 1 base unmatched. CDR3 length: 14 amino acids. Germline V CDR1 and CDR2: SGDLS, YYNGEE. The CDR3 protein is CASSVSGGNSPLHF. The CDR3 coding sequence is TGTGCCAGCAGCGTATCAGGGGGCAATTCACCCCTCCACTTT.

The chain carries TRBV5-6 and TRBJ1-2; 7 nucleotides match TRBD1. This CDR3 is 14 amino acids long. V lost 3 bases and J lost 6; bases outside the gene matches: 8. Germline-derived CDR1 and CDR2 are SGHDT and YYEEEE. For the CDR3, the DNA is TGTGCCAGCAGCTACGAGGACAGGCTTCATGGCTACACCTTC. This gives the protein CASSYEDRLHGYTF. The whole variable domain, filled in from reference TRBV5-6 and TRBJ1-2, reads DAGVTQSPTHLIKTRGQQVTLRCSPKSGHDTVSWYQQALGQGPQFIFQYYEEEERQRGNFPDRFSGHQFPNYSSELNVNALLLGDSALYLCASSYEDRLHGYTFGSGTRLTVV.

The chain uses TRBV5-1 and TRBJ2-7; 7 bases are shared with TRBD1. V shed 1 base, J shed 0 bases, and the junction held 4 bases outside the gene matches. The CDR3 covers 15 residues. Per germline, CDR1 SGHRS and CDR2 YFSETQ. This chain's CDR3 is CASSLLQGSSYEQYF. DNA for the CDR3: TGCGCCAGCAGCTTGTTACAGGGGAGCTCCTACGAGCAGTACTTC. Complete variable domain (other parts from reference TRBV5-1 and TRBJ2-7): KAGVTQTPRYLIKTRGQQVTLSCSPISGHRSVSWYQQTPGQGLQFLFEYFSETQRNKGNFPGRFSGRQFSNSRSEMNVSTLELGDSALYLCASSLLQGSSYEQYFGPGTRLTVT.

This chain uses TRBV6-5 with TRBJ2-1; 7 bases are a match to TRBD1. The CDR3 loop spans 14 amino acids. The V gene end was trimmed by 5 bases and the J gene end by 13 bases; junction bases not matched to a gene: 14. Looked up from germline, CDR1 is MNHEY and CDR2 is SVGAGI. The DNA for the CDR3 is TGTGCCAGCAGTCAACAGCTCTTGGACAGGCCCCAGTTCTTC. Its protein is CASSQQLLDRPQFF.

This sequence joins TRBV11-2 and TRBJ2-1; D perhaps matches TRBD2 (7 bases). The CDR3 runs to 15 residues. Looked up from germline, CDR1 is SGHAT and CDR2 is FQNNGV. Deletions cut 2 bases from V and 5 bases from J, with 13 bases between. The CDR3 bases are TGTGCCAGCAGCTTAACAGCGGGACACGACAATGAGCAGTTCTTC. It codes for CASSLTAGHDNEQFF.

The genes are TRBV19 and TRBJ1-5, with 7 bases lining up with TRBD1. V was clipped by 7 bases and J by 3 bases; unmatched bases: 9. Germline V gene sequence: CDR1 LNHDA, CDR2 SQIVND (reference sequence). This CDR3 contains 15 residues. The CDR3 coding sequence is TGTGCCAGTACACGAGGAGGGGGCAACAATCAGCCCCAGCATTTT. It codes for CASTRGGGNNQPQHF. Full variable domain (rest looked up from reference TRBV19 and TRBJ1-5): DGGITQSPKYLFRKEGQNVTLSCEQNLNHDAMYWYRQDPGQGLRLIYYSQIVNDFQKGDIAEGYSVSREKKESFPLTVTSAQKNPTAFYLCASTRGGGNNQPQHFGDGTRLSIL.

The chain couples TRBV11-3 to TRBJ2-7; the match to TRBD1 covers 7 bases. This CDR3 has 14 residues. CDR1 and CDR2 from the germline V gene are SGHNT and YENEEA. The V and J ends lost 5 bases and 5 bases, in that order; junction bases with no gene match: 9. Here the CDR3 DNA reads TGTGCCAGCAGCCGCAGGGACAGCCAAGACGAGCAGTACTTC. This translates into CASSRRDSQDEQYF.

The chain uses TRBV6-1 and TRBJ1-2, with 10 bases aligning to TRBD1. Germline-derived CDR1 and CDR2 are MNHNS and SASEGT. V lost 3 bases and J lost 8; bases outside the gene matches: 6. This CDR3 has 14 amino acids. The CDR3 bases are TGTGCCAGCAGTGAGACAGGGGGCTATTGGGGCTACACCTTC. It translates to CASSETGGYWGYTF.

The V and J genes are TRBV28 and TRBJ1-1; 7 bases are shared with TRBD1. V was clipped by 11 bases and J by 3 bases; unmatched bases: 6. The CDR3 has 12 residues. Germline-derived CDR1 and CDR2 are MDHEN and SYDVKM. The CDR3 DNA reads TGTGCCGTTCCTACAGGGGACACTGAAGCTTTCTTT. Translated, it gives CAVPTGDTEAFF.

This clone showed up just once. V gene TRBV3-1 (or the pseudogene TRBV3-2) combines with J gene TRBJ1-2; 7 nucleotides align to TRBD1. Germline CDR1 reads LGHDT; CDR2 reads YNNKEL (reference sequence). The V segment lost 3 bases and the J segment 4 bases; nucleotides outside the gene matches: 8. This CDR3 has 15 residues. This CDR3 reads CASSHVGAGGYGYTF. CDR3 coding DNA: TGTGCCAGCAGCCATGTCGGGGCAGGGGGCTATGGCTACACCTTC.

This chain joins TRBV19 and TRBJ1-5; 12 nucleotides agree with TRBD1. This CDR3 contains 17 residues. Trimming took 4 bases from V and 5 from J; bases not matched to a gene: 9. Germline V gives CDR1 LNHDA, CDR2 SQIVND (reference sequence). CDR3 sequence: CASSTLPGQGAHQPQHF. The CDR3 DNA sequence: TGTGCCAGTAGTACCCTTCCGGGACAGGGGGCGCATCAGCCCCAGCATTTT.

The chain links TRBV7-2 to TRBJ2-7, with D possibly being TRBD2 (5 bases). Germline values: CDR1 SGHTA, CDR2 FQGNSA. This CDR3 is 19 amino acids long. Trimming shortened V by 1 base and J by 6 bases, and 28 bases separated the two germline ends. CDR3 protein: CASSLGVRAATTYGVEQYF. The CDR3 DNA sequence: TGTGCCAGCAGCTTAGGAGTGAGGGCAGCTACCACGTACGGAGTCGAGCAGTACTTC. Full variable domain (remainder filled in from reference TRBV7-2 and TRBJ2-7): GAGVSQSPSNKVTEKGKDVELRCDPISGHTALYWYRQSLGQGLEFLIYFQGNSAPDKSGLPSDRFSAERTGGSVSTLTIQRTQQEDSAVYLCASSLGVRAATTYGVEQYFGPGTRLTVT.

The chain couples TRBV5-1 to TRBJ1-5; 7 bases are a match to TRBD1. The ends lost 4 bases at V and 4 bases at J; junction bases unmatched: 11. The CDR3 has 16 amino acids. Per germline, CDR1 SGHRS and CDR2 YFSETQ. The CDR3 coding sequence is TGCGCCAGCAGCCCGGGACCGGGACAGCATAATCAGCCCCAGCATTTT. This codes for CASSPGPGQHNQPQHF.

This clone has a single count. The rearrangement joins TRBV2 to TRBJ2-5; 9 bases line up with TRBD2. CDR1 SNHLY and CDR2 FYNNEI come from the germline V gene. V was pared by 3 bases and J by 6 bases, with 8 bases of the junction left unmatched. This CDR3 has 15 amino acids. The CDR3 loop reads CASSDWREGRQTQYF. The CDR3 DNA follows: TGTGCCAGCAGTGACTGGCGGGAGGGCCGCCAGACCCAGTACTTC.

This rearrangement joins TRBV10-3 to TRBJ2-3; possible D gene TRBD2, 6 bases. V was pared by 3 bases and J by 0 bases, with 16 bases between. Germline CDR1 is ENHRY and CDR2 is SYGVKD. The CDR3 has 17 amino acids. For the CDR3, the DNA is TGTGCCATCAGTGAATCAGGACCAGGGAGGAGCACAGATACGCAGTATTTT. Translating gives CAISESGPGRSTDTQYF.

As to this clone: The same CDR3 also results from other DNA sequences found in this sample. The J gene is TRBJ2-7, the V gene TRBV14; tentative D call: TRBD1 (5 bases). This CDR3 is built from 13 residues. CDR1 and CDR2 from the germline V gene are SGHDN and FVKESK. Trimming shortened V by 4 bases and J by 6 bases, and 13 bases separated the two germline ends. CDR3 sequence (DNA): TGTGCCAGCAGCCGATATAGGGGATTCGAGCAGTACTTC. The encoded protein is CASSRYRGFEQYF.

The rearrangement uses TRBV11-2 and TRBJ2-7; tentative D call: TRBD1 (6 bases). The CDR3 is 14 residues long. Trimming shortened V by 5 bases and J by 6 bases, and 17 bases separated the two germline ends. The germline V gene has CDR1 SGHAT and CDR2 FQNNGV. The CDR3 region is CASSDWQGKGEQYF. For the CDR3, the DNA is TGTGCCAGCAGCGACTGGCAGGGGAAAGGCGAGCAGTACTTC. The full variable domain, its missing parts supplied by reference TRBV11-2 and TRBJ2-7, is EAGVAQSPRYKIIEKRQSVAFWCNPISGHATLYWYQQILGQGPKLLIQFQNNGVVDDSQLPKDRFSAERLKGVDSTLKIQPAKLEDSAVYLCASSDWQGKGEQYFGPGTRLTVT.

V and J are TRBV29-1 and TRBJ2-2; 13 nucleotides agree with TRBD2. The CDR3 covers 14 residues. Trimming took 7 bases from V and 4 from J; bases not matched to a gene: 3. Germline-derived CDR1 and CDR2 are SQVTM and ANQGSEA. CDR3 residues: CSARLAGGTGELFF. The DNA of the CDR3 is TGCAGCGCAAGACTAGCGGGAGGCACCGGGGAGCTGTTTTTT.

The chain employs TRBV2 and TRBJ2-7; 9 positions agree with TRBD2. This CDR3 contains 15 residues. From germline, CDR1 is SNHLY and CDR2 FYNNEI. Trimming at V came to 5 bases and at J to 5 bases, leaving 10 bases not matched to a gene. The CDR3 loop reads CASSFSRGGYDEQYF. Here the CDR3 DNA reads TGTGCCAGCAGTTTTTCGCGGGGGGGCTACGACGAGCAGTACTTC. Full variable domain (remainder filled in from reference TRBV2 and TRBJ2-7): EPEVTQTPSHQVTQMGQEVILRCVPISNHLYFYWYRQILGQKVEFLVSFYNNEISEKSEIFDDQFSVERPDGSNFTLKIRSTKLEDSAMYFCASSFSRGGYDEQYFGPGTRLTVT.

This chain's CDR3 is CASLLAGGDTQYF. The DNA for the CDR3 is TGTGCCAGCTTACTAGCGGGGGGAGATACGCAGTATTTT. V and J are TRBV6-5 and TRBJ2-3, with 12 bases that match TRBD2. Germline CDR1 reads MNHEY; CDR2 reads SVGAGI. This CDR3 spans 13 amino acids. Losses at the gene ends were 8 bases for V and 5 bases for J; bases not matched to a gene: 2.

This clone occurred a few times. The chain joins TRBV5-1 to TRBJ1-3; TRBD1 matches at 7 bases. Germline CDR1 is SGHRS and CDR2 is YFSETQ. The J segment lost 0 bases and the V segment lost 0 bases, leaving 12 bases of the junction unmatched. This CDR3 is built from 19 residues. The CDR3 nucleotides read TGCGCCAGCAGCTTGGAACGCGGGACAGCCTTTTCCTCTGGAAACACCATATATTTT. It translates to CASSLERGTAFSSGNTIYF.

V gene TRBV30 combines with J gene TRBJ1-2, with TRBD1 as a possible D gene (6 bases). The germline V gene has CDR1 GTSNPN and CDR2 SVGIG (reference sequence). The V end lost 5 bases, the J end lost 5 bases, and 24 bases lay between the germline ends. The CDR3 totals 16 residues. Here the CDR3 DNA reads TGTGCCTGGCTACGGGCCCGACCGGCCAGGGGTTATGGCTACACCTTC. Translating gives CAWLRARPARGYGYTF.

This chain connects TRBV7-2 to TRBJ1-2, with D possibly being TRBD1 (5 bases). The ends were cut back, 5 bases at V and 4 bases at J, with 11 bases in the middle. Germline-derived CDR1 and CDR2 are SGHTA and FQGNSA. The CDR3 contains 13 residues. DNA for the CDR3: TGTGCCAGCAGCCCCGGGAGGGGCTATGGCTACACCTTC. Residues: CASSPGRGYGYTF.

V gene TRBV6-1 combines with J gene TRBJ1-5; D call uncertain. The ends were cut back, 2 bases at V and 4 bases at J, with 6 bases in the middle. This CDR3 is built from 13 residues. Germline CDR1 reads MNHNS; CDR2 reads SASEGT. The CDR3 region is CASSEFGNQPQHF. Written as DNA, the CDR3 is TGTGCCAGCAGTGAATTCGGGAATCAGCCCCAGCATTTT.